This T cell receptor (beta chain) was profiled in a study of blood T cell repertoires in COVID-19. About the study: Sample material is recorded as cDNA or gDNA derived from T cells, B-cell-depleted T cells, or PBMCs.

V was shortened by 1 base and J by 10 bases, with 12 bases between the two germline ends. CDR1 is SGHRS and CDR2 is YFSETQ in the germline V gene. The CDR3 loop spans 13 amino acids. Authors' processing steps: Quantification of nucleated cells was approximated via reference gene primer amplification. Measured with immunoSEQ multiplex PCR; TCRdb has only the in-frame clones, and not every one. V, J and clone size were drawn from that table, and D and trimming were deduced from the DNA. The profile shows about 170,000 clones, approximately 90% of them singletons. Patients at the Seattle site were enrolled during active infection and followed longitudinally.

The V gene is TRBV5-1, the J gene TRBJ2-1; perhaps TRBD2 as D (5 bases). The receptor was isolated from a young man with COVID-19, enrolled during active disease. Sequences were obtained from peripheral blood. The CDR3, as DNA: TGCGCCAGCAGCTTGCAACTAGGGTTCGAGCAGTTCTTC. This gives the protein CASSLQLGFEQFF.